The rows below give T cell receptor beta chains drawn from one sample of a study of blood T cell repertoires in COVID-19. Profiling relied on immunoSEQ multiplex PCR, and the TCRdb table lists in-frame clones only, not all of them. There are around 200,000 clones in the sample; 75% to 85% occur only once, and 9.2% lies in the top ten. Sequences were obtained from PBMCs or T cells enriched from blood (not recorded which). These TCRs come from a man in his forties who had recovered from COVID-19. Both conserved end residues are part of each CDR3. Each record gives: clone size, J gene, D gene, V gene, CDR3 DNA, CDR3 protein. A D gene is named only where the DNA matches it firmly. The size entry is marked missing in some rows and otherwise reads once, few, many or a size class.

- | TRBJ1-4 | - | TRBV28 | TGTGCCAGCAGTTCTCCTGAAAAACTGTTTTTT | CASSSPEKLFF
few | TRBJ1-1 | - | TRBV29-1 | TGCAGCGTGGAAGAACAGGTCTCGGCTTTCTTT | CSVEEQVSAFF
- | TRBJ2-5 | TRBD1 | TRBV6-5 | TGTGCCAGCAGTCCCCCAGGGGGAGAGACCCAGTACTTC | CASSPPGGETQYF
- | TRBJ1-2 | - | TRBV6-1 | TGTGCCAGCAGTGAACGTTTCTATGGCTACACCTTC | CASSERFYGYTF
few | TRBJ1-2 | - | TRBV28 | TGTGCCAGCAGTAAAGGGGTAAGAGGCTACACCTTC | CASSKGVRGYTF
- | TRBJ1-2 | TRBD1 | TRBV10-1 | TGCGCCAGCAGTTCGGGACAGTTTGATGGCTACACCTTC | CASSSGQFDGYTF
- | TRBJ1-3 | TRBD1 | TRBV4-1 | TGCGCCAGCAGCCAAGGGACAGGCTCGGGAAACACCATATATTTT | CASSQGTGSGNTIYF
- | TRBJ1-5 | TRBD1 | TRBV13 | TGTGCCAGCAGCTTAGGAGGGGGCCAGCCCCAGCATTTT | CASSLGGGQPQHF
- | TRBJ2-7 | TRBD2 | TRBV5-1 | TGCGCCAGCAGTTTAAGCGGGAACCCCTACGAGCAGTACTTC | CASSLSGNPYEQYF
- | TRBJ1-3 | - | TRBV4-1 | TGCGCCAGCAGCCAAGAGACGTCGGGTTCTGGAAACACCATATATTTT | CASSQETSGSGNTIYF
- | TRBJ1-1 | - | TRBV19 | TGTGCCAGTATAAATAAAAAAGAGGACAGTTTGAACACTGAAGCTTTCTTT | CASINKKEDSLNTEAFF
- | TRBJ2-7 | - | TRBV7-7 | TGTGCCAGCAGCTTAGCCCAAGGGGGCGAGCAGTACTTC | CASSLAQGGEQYF
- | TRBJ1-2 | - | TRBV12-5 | TGTGCTAGTGGCCGCGACATCCATGGCTACACCTTC | CASGRDIHGYTF
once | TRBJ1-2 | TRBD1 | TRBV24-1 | TGTGCCACCAGTGATTTGGACAGGGGGTTCACCTTC | CATSDLDRGFTF
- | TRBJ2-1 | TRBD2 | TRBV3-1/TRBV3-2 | TGTGCCAGCAGCCTTGGGCTAGCGGGATATAGCTCCTACAATGAGCAGTTCTTC | CASSLGLAGYSSYNEQFF
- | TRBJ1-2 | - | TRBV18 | TGTGCCAGCTCATCGACACAGGGCAAGGCTAACTATGGCTACACCTTC | CASSSTQGKANYGYTF
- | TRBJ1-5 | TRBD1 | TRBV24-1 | TGTGCCACCGGCCAGCCGGGACAGGGACCTCAGCCCCAGCATTTT | CATGQPGQGPQPQHF
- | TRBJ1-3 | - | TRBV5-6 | TGTGCCAGCAGCCTTGAGCCGGGGTTAGGTGGAAACACCATATATTTT | CASSLEPGLGGNTIYF
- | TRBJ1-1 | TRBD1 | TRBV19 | TGTGCCAGTGGACAGGGGAACACTGAAGCTTTCTTT | CASGQGNTEAFF
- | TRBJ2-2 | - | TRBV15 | TGTGCCACCAGCAGATCCGGGTCGAACACCGGGGAGCTGTTTTTT | CATSRSGSNTGELFF
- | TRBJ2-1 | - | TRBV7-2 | TGTGCCAGCAGCCCCCAGACAAGCTCCTACAATGAGCAGTTCTTC | CASSPQTSSYNEQFF
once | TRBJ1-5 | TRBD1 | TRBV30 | TGTGCCTGGAGTGCTCAGACAGGGCGTCAGCCCCAGCATTTT | CAWSAQTGRQPQHF
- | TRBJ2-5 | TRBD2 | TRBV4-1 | TGCGCCAGCAGCCAGGCTAGTAGCGGGGGGACTCAAGAGACCCAGTACTTC | CASSQASSGGTQETQYF